Shown below are 25 T cell receptor beta chains from a single sample sequenced in a study of shared clonotypes between healthy human individuals. This table comes from immunoSEQ multiplex PCR, and its TCRdb copy is limited to in-frame clones, with some not included. The sample holds 2 million to 3 million clones, approximately 94% seen once. Sequenced sample: naive CD4+ T cells from PBMCs. The subset here: CD45RA+ positively selected. Receptors originate from a man between 18 and 29 years old in good health. Some clones in this sample may be carry-over from other donors' samples.

The chain combines TRBV4-1 with TRBJ1-5; the D gene is possibly TRBD1 (5 bases). V was shortened by 1 base and J by 0 bases, with 13 bases between the two germline ends. Germline values: CDR1 MGHRA, CDR2 YSYEKL. The CDR3 totals 17 residues. This CDR3 is CASSQGTPTYSNQPQHF. The CDR3 nucleotides are TGCGCCAGCAGCCAAGGGACACCGACTTATAGCAATCAGCCCCAGCATTTT.

V and J are TRBV19 and TRBJ1-2; no reliable D call. V lost 5 bases to trimming and J lost 0 bases, with 4 bases between them. CDR1 and CDR2 (germline): LNHDA, SQIVND (reference sequence). This CDR3 has 12 amino acids. The DNA for the CDR3 is TGTGCCAGTAGTTTGGCTAACTATGGCTACACCTTC. This codes for CASSLANYGYTF. Complete variable domain (other parts from reference TRBV19 and TRBJ1-2): DGGITQSPKYLFRKEGQNVTLSCEQNLNHDAMYWYRQDPGQGLRLIYYSQIVNDFQKGDIAEGYSVSREKKESFPLTVTSAQKNPTAFYLCASSLANYGYTFGSGTRLTVV.

V and J are TRBV6-6 and TRBJ1-5; no definite D call. Germline V gives CDR1 MNHNY, CDR2 SVGAGI (reference sequence). Trimming took off 5 bases at V and 6 bases at J, with 8 bases between the two ends. The CDR3 extends over 12 amino acids. The CDR3 region has the DNA TGTGCCAGCAGTCCCAACGGTCAGCCCCAGCATTTT. The encoded protein is CASSPNGQPQHF.

This clone was counted a single time. The chain has TRBV6-6 and TRBJ1-5, with unresolved D. The CDR3 contains 14 residues. The V gene's germline CDR1 is MNHNY and CDR2 SVGAGI (reference sequence). The ends were cut back, 7 bases at V and 4 bases at J, with 14 bases in the middle. CDR3 residues: CASIRELPNQPQHF. DNA for the CDR3: TGTGCCAGCATTAGAGAGCTCCCGAATCAGCCCCAGCATTTT.

This chain joins TRBV28 and TRBJ2-1; D is possibly TRBD1 or TRBD2 (5 bases each). V shed 5 bases and J shed 1 base, with 15 bases lying between them. The germline V gene encodes CDR1 MDHEN and CDR2 SYDVKM. This CDR3 is 16 amino acids long. The CDR3 DNA reads as TGTGCCAGCAGTGCCCCTCATGGGGGATCCTACAATGAGCAGTTCTTC. It codes for CASSAPHGGSYNEQFF.

In its sample, this clone was seen once. This sequence joins TRBV28 and TRBJ1-3, with D uncertain. The length of the CDR3 is 15 residues. The germline V and J ends were trimmed by 3 bases and 4 bases, with 13 bases remaining between them. The germline V gene has CDR1 MDHEN and CDR2 SYDVKM. The chain's CDR3 is CASSLGGRAGNTIYF. The CDR3 DNA follows: TGTGCCAGCAGTTTGGGTGGGCGGGCAGGAAACACCATATATTTT.

This clone has just one count. The chain recombines TRBV6-1 with TRBJ2-1; 7 nucleotides line up with TRBD2. This CDR3 is built from 14 residues. V shed 8 bases, J shed 2 bases, and the junction held 6 bases outside the gene matches. Germline V lookup: CDR1 MNHNS, CDR2 SASEGT. The DNA of the CDR3 is TGTGCCAGCGGGGCTAGCGGAGCCTACAATGAGCAGTTCTTC. This codes for CASGASGAYNEQFF.

This clone has a single count. This chain joins TRBV5-5 and TRBJ2-1, with D unresolved. This CDR3 is built from 13 residues. The ends were cut back, 0 bases at V and 8 bases at J, with 9 bases in the middle. Germline assignment: CDR1 SGHKS and CDR2 YYEKEE (reference sequence). The DNA of the CDR3 is TGTGCCAGCAGCTTGGCCGAGTCGTATGAGCAGTTCTTC. Protein product: CASSLAESYEQFF.

The chain employs TRBV2 and TRBJ1-5; D is unresolved. Between the trimmed V and J ends, which lost 6 bases and 9 bases, there was a span of 12 bases. The CDR3 has 12 residues. CDR1 and CDR2 (germline): SNHLY, FYNNEI. CDR3 residues: CASSQYELPQHF. Here the CDR3 DNA reads TGTGCCAGCAGCCAATATGAATTGCCCCAGCATTTT.

About this clone: The sample carries other DNA sequences with the same CDR3. The chain carries TRBV5-1 and TRBJ1-5; the D is unclear. Trimming left V 0 bases short and J 2 bases short, with 6 bases between. The CDR3 is 14 residues long. Germline V lookup: CDR1 SGHRS, CDR2 YFSETQ. As DNA, the CDR3 is TGCGCCAGCAGCTTGGCCGGGGGCAATCAGCCCCAGCATTTT. It codes for CASSLAGGNQPQHF.

The chain combines TRBV7-7 with TRBJ2-2; TRBD2 matches at 7 bases. V dropped 5 bases and J dropped 5; count of bases not matched to a gene: 11. Germline V lookup: CDR1 SSHAT, CDR2 FNYEAQ (reference sequence). This CDR3 contains 16 residues. Here the CDR3 DNA reads TGTGCCAGCAGCAGAGCGGTGGGACTACAGACCGGGGAGCTGTTTTTT. This encodes CASSRAVGLQTGELFF.

The gene calls are TRBV4-3 and TRBJ1-2; no firm D call. The V gene's germline CDR1 is LGHNA and CDR2 YSLEER. Trimming removed 0 bases from V and 2 bases from J, with 4 bases in between. The CDR3 covers 13 residues. CDR3 sequence reads: CASSQEMNYGYTF. For the CDR3, the DNA is TGCGCCAGCAGCCAAGAGATGAACTATGGCTACACCTTC.

V gene TRBV25-1 combines with J gene TRBJ1-1; 7 bases fit TRBD1. The CDR3 spans 15 residues. Germline lookup yields CDR1 MGHDK and CDR2 SYGVNS. V was clipped by 5 bases and J by 4 bases; unmatched bases: 10. The CDR3 sequence is CASSPERGLGTEAFF. The CDR3 DNA follows: TGTGCCAGCAGTCCCGAAAGGGGGCTGGGCACTGAAGCTTTCTTT.

This clone was picked up a small number of times. V is TRBV18 and J is TRBJ1-1; TRBD1 matches 11 bases. V lost 3 bases and J lost 7; bases outside the gene matches: 4. Looked up from germline, CDR1 is KGHSH and CDR2 is LQKENI. This CDR3 spans 14 amino acids. This CDR3 is CASSPDRGRDEAFF. Written as DNA, the CDR3 is TGTGCCAGCTCACCGGACAGGGGGCGGGATGAAGCTTTCTTT.

This clone has just a few counts. This chain joins TRBV7-3 and TRBJ1-1; TRBD1 might be the D (6 bases). V was shortened by 5 bases and J by 6 bases, with 16 bases between the two germline ends. This CDR3 contains 14 residues. The V gene's germline CDR1 is SGHTA and CDR2 FQGTGA. The chain's CDR3 is CASSPSGGLAEAFF. In nucleotides, the CDR3 is TGTGCCAGCAGCCCTTCGGGGGGGCTTGCTGAAGCTTTCTTT.

The V and J genes are TRBV28 and TRBJ2-3; D gene uncertain. The CDR3 is made up of 15 amino acids. CDR1 and CDR2 from the germline V gene are MDHEN and SYDVKM. V gave up 1 base and J gave up 7 bases, with 15 bases separating them. For the CDR3, the DNA is TGTGCCAGCAGTTTATTTGGCGGCACGTCAAATACGCAGTATTTT. Its translation is CASSLFGGTSNTQYF. Looking up the rest from reference TRBV28 and TRBJ2-3 gives the full variable domain: DVKVTQSSRYLVKRTGEKVFLECVQDMDHENMFWYRQDPGLGLRLIYFSYDVKMKEKGDIPEGYSVSREKKERFSLILESASTNQTSMYLCASSLFGGTSNTQYFGPGTRLTVL.

On this clone itself: The sample contains more than one DNA sequence encoding this CDR3. The chain carries TRBV5-1 and TRBJ2-2; D is perhaps TRBD2 (5 bases). The CDR3 loop spans 13 amino acids. Trimming shortened V by 0 bases and J by 6 bases, and 6 bases separated the two germline ends. The germline V gene has CDR1 SGHRS and CDR2 YFSETQ. CDR3 sequence: CASSLGSAGELFF. The CDR3 DNA reads as TGCGCCAGCAGCTTGGGTAGCGCCGGGGAGCTGTTTTTT.

The rearrangement links TRBV29-1 to TRBJ1-1, with TRBD1 identical over 9 bases. The V and J ends lost 5 bases and 6 bases, in that order; junction bases with no gene match: 10. CDR1 is SQVTM, CDR2 ANQGSEA, per germline. This CDR3 is 14 amino acids long. CDR3 sequence (DNA): TGCAGCGTTAACCCGGGACAGGGAACCGCTGAAGCTTTCTTT. This translates into CSVNPGQGTAEAFF.

The chain is built from TRBV11-2 and TRBJ2-7, with 12 positions matching TRBD2. Germline CDR1 reads SGHAT; CDR2 reads FQNNGV. The CDR3 consists of 18 residues. J lost 5 bases, V lost 4 bases, and 15 bases had no gene match. CDR3 in DNA: TGTGCCAGCAGCTCCAGGAGTCTAGCGGGAGGGCCAGGTAACGAGCAGTACTTC. Translation: CASSSRSLAGGPGNEQYF.

The chain links TRBV4-2 to TRBJ2-3, with 8 bases lining up with TRBD2. From germline, CDR1 is LGHNA and CDR2 YNFKEQ. Losses at the gene ends were 4 bases for V and 4 bases for J; bases not matched to a gene: 7. This CDR3 comprises 15 residues. CDR3 sequence: CASSRLSGDADTQYF. DNA for the CDR3: TGTGCCAGCAGCCGTCTTAGCGGGGACGCAGATACGCAGTATTTT.

V usage is TRBV5-1 and J usage is TRBJ1-1; D remains unclear. The germline CDR1 and CDR2 sequences are SGHRS and YFSETQ. The CDR3 extends over 13 amino acids. Trimming shortened V by 0 bases and J by 5 bases, and 8 bases separated the two germline ends. Here the CDR3 DNA reads TGCGCCAGCAGCTTGGCTAGGTGGACTGAAGCTTTCTTT. It translates to CASSLARWTEAFF. Full variable domain (missing parts from reference TRBV5-1 and TRBJ1-1): KAGVTQTPRYLIKTRGQQVTLSCSPISGHRSVSWYQQTPGQGLQFLFEYFSETQRNKGNFPGRFSGRQFSNSRSEMNVSTLELGDSALYLCASSLARWTEAFFGQGTRLTVV.

The chain has TRBV30 and TRBJ2-5, with D perhaps assigned TRBD1 or TRBD2 (6 bases each). From germline, CDR1 is GTSNPN and CDR2 SVGIG (reference sequence). The CDR3 spans 14 residues. V dropped 2 bases and J dropped 5 bases, with 15 bases sitting between them. The CDR3 DNA follows: TGTGCCTGGAGTCCCCCGGGGGCGGGGGAGACCCAGTACTTC. It yields the protein CAWSPPGAGETQYF.

The CDR3 spells CASSPLQGTTEAFF. The CDR3 DNA reads TGTGCCAGCAGCCCCCTACAGGGAACCACTGAAGCTTTCTTT. This chain connects TRBV11-2 to TRBJ1-1; a weak D match, TRBD1 (6 bases). With 5 bases removed from V and 4 bases from J, the gap between germline ends came to 14 bases. The CDR3 totals 14 residues. CDR1 is SGHAT and CDR2 is FQNNGV in the germline V gene.

In this sample, this clone turned up a few times. The rearrangement uses TRBV18 and TRBJ2-7; D may be TRBD2 (6 bases). Germline CDR1 and CDR2: KGHSH and LQKENI. V gave up 4 bases and J gave up 1 base, with 23 bases separating them. There are 18 residues in the CDR3. The CDR3 DNA reads as TGTGCCAGCTCACTTGGGACTTCTGGGGGGAGAAGATCCTACGAGCAGTACTTC. Translation gives CASSLGTSGGRRSYEQYF.

The rearrangement links TRBV28 to TRBJ2-7; TRBD1 is a possible D gene (6 bases). The germline gives CDR1 MDHEN, CDR2 SYDVKM. The CDR3 consists of 14 residues. The V end was cut by 7 bases, the J end by 2 bases, with 15 bases between. The CDR3 region is CASTLTGLTYEQYF. CDR3 nucleotides: TGTGCCAGCACCCTCACAGGGTTAACCTACGAGCAGTACTTC.